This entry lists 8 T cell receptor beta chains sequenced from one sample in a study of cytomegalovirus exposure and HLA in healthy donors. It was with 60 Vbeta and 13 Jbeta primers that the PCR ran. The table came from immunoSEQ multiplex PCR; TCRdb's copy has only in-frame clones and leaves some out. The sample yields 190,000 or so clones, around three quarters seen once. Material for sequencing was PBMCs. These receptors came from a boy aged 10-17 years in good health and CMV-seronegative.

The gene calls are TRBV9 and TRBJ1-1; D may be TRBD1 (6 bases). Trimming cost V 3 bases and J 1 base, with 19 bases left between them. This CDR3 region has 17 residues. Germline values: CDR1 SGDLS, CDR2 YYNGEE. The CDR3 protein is CASSANFQGQKNTEAFF. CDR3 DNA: TGTGCCAGCAGCGCCAACTTCCAAGGACAGAAGAACACTGAAGCTTTCTTT.

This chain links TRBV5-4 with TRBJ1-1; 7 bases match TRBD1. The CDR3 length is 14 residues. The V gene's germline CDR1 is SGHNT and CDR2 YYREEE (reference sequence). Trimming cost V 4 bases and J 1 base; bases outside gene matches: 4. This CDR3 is CASSGGQANTEAFF. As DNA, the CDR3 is TGTGCCAGCAGCGGCGGACAGGCGAACACTGAAGCTTTCTTT.

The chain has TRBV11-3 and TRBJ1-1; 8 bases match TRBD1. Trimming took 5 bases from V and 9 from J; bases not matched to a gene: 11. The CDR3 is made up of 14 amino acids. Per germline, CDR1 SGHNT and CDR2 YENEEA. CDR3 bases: TGTGCCAGCAGCAGAGACAGGGGAGTTTCCAAAGCTTTCTTT. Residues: CASSRDRGVSKAFF.

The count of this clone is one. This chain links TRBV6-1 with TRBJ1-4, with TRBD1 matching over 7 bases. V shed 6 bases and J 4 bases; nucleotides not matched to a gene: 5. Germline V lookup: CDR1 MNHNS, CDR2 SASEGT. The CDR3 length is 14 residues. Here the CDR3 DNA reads TGTGCCAGCAGGATGACAGGGTATAATGAAAAACTGTTTTTT. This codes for CASRMTGYNEKLFF.

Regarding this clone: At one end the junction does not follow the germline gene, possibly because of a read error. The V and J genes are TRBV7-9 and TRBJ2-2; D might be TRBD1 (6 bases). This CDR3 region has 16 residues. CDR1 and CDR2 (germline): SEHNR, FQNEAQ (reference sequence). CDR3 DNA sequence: TGTTCCAGCACCGAACAGGAACAGGGTCGGACCGGGGAGCTGTTTTTT. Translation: CSSTEQEQGRTGELFF.

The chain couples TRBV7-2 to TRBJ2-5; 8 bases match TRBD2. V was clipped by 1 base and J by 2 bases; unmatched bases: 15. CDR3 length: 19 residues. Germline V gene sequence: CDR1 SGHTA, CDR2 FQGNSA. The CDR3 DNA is TGTGCCAGCAGCTTAGATATCCCGACTGTCGGCGGGAGGCAAGAGACCCAGTACTTC. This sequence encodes CASSLDIPTVGGRQETQYF.

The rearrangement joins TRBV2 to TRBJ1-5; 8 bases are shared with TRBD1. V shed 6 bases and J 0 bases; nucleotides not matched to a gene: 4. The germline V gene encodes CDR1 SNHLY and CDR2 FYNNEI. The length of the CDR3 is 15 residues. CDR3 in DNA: TGTGCCAGCAGCTCGGGACAGGATAGCAATCAGCCCCAGCATTTT. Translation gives CASSSGQDSNQPQHF.

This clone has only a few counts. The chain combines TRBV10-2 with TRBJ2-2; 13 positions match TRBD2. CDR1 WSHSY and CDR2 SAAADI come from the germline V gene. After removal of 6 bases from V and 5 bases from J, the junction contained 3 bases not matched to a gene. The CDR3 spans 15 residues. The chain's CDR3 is CASRAGLAGTGELFF. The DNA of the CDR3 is TGCGCCAGCAGGGCGGGACTAGCGGGAACCGGGGAGCTGTTTTTT.